This T cell receptor (beta chain) emerged from a study of blood T cell repertoires in COVID-19 (dated by TCRdb to the early 2020s). About the study as a whole: Samples covering the acute and convalescent phases of COVID-19 were provided by collaborators in the United States, Italy and Spain. The material from the prospective study consisted of cDNA or gDNA derived from T cells, B-cell-depleted T cells, or PBMCs. Subjects who had been exposed to COVID-19, were actively infected with it, or had recovered from it provided the deeply sampled blood TCRbeta repertoires that made up the dataset. The repertoires were made available in a free public database intended to serve as a resource for research on the immune response to SARS-CoV-2. The samples were drawn from two sources: the first 160 participants of the ongoing ImmuneRACE study, and fewer than 1,500 subjects contributed by 6 global collaborators. The sample metadata nearly always contained a de-identified subject ID, COVID-19 status, age in years and sex. HLA class I and class II types, where available, came from metadata supplied by the sample provider rather than from assay-based typing. Overall results and qualifications from the work: The amount of clinical and demographic metadata varied by source and participant and was provided uncurated.

As concerns this clone: Its recognized antigen is unknown. No per-base quality is available; no much larger clone lies one base away.

TCRbeta CDR3 regions were amplified from genomic DNA by means of the immunoSEQ Assay, a bias-controlled multiplex PCR. In the paper's pipeline: Nucleated cell counts per sample were estimated from amplification of reference gene primers within the assay. To quantify the absolute abundance of each unique TCRbeta CDR3 rearrangement, sequence reads were collapsed and filtered. Productive Simpson clonality was computed per sample as the square root of Simpson's diversity index over productive rearrangements. TCRdb's version of the immuneACCESS table is confined to in-frame rearrangements and falls short of the full clone set. An unresolved V gene accounts for under half of the shortfall where checked; the remainder is of unknown origin. V and J calls and clone size are those listed in that table; D and trimming were worked out from the DNA. Across this sample there are fewer than 300,000 clones, with around 84% seen only once. Around 10% of the sample belongs to the ten largest clones.

One collaborating source in Seattle enrolled patients during active infection and followed them longitudinally through the course of disease. The collaborating institutions used their own protocols to collect whole blood in K2EDTA tubes. For TCRbeta analysis, collaborators shipped samples as frozen whole blood, isolated PBMCs, or DNA extracted from either of those sample types. What was sequenced was peripheral blood. This clonotype was sampled from a man aged 50-60 years with COVID-19, enrolled during active disease.

The CDR3: CASSLDRLAVSTDTQYF. The DNA reads as follows: TGTGCCAGCAGCTTAGATCGATTAGCAGTTAGCACAGATACGCAGTATTTT. The sequence links TRBV11-2 to TRBJ2-3; confidence is insufficient to name the D gene. From a lookup of the germline V gene, CDR1 and CDR2 are SGHAT and FQNNGV. Including the terminal cysteine and phenylalanine, the CDR3 comprises 17 residues. Only the CDR3 part of the read is kept: 51 bases, read in frame from the first base. Trimming at the junction amounts to 0 bases on V and 0 bases on J, and the germline ends lie 13 bases apart.